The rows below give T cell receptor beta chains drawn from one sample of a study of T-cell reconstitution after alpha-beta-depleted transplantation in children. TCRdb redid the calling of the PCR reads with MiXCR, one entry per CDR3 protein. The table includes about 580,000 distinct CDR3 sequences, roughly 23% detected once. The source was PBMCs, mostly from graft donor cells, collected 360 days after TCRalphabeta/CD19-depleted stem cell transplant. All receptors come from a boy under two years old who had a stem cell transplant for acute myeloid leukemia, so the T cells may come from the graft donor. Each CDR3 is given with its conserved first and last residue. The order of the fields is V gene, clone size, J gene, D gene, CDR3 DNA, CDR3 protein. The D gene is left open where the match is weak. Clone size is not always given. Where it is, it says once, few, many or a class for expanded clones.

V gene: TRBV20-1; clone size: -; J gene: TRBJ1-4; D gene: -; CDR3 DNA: TGCAGTGCTTGCTCGCCAAGGTCCGATGAAAAACTGTTTTTT; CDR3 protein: CSACSPRSDEKLFF
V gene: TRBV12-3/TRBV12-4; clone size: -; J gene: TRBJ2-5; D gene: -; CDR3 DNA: TGTGCCAGCAGTTTAGGCCTACTCCGGAGTAGCCTGTCCCAAGAGACCCAGTACTTC; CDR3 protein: CASSLGLLRSSLSQETQYF
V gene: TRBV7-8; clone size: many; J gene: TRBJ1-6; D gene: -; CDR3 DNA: TGTGCCAGCAGGCCCCGGGGGGATAATTCACCCCTCCACTTT; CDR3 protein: CASRPRGDNSPLHF
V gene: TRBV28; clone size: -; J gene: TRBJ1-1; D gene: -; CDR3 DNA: TGTGCCAGCAGGCGGCGGGATGAAGCTTTCTTT; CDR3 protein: CASRRRDEAFF
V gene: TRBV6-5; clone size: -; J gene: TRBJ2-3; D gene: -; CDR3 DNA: TGTGCCAGCAGTTACTCATCCGCCCCGAGGGGAGATACGCAGTATTTT; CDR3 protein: CASSYSSAPRGDTQYF
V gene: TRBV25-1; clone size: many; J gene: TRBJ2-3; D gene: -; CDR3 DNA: TGTGCCAGCAGTGCCGGGGGAGCCACAGATACGCAGTATTTT; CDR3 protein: CASSAGGATDTQYF
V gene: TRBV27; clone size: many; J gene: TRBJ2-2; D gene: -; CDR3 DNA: TGTGCCAGCAGTCCCCGGGGCACCGGGGAGCTGTTTTTT; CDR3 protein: CASSPRGTGELFF
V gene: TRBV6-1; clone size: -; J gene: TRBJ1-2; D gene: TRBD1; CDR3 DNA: TGTGCCACGGGAGATTGGGGACAGGTGGATGGCTACACCTTC; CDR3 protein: CATGDWGQVDGYTF
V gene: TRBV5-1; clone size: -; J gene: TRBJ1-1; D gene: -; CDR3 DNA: TGCGCCAGCAGCTTGGACCCGTTCGCTGAAGCTTTCTTT; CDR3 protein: CASSLDPFAEAFF
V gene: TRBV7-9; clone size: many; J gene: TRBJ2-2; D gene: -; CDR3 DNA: TGTGCCAGCACGCGGGCCGTTAACACCGGGGAGCTGTTTTTT; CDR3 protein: CASTRAVNTGELFF
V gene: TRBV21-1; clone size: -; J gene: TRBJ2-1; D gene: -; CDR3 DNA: TGTGCCAGCAGCATCCGCGGGGGGTGGCCCCTACCCTACAATGAGCAGTTCTTC; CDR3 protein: CASSIRGGWPLPYNEQFF
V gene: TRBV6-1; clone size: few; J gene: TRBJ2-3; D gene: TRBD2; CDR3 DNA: TGTGCCAGCACCCGGGGGGGCGCTAGCACAGATACGCAGTATTTT; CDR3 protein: CASTRGGASTDTQYF
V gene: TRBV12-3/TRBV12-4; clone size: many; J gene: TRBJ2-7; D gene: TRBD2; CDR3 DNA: TGTGCCAGCAGGGGGACTAGCGGGGGGGCAAGGTACGAGCAGTACTTC; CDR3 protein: CASRGTSGGARYEQYF
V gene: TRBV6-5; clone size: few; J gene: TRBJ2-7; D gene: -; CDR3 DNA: TGTGCCAGCAGTTACTCGCCCCCTCCCTACGAGCAGTACTTC; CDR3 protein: CASSYSPPPYEQYF
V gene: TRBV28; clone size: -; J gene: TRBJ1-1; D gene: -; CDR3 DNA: TGTGCCAGTATAGCAGACAGCACGAACACTGAAGCTTTCTTT; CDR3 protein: CASIADSTNTEAFF
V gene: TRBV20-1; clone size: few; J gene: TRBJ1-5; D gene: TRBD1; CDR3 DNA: TGCAGTGCTAGACCGACAGGGGAGCAGCCCCAGCATTTT; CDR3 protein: CSARPTGEQPQHF
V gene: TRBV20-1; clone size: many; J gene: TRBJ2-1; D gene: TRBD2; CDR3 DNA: TGCAGTGCTCCCCTGAGCTCTAGCGGGGGGCGTGAGCAGTTCTTC; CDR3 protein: CSAPLSSSGGREQFF
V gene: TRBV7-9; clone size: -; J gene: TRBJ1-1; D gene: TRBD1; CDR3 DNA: TGTGCCAGCAGCTCAGGACAGGTCGGGTACACTGAAGCTTTCTTT; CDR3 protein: CASSSGQVGYTEAFF
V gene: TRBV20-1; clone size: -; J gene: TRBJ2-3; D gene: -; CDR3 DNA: TGCAGTGCTAGAGTTGAGGGGAGCCCAGATACGCAGTATTTT; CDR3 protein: CSARVEGSPDTQYF
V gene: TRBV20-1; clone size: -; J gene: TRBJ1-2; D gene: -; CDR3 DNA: TGCAGTGCTAGGGAGGCAGGGCTTACTAACTATGGCTACACCTTC; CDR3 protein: CSAREAGLTNYGYTF
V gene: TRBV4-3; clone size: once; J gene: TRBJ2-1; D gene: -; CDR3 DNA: TGCGCCAGCAGCCAAGCGGGGCCGTCTAGCATGGTTAGCAATGAGCAGTTCTTC; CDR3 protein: CASSQAGPSSMVSNEQFF
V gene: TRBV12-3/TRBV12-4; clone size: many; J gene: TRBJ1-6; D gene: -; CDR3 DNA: TGTGCCAGCAGATACGGGAATTCACCCCTCCACTTT; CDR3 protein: CASRYGNSPLHF
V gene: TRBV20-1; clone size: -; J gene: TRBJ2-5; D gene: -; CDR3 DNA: TGCAGTGCTGGGTCCGTTCAAGAGACCCAGTACTTC; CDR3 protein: CSAGSVQETQYF
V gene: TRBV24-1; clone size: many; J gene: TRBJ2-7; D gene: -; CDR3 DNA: TGTGCCACCAGTGCCGCAGGGGATCACTACGAGCAGTACTTC; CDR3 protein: CATSAAGDHYEQYF
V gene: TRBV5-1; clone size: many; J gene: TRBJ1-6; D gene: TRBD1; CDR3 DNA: TGCGCCAGCAGCGAGGGACAGGTGTCTGTTAATCTGGTTTCACCCCTCCACTTT; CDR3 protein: CASSEGQVSVNLVSPLHF
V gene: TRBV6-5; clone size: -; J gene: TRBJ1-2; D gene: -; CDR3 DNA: TGTGCCAGCAGTTACACGCTGCAGTCCTCCTATGGCTACACCTTC; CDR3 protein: CASSYTLQSSYGYTF
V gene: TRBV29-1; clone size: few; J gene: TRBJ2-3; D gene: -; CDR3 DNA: TGCAGCGTTGTTGGGAGAAACACAGATACGCAGTATTTT; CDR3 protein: CSVVGRNTDTQYF
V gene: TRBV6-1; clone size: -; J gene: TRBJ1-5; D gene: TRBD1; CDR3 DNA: TGTGCCAGCAGTGGGGGGACAGTTCTGGGTAGCAATCAGCCCCAGCATTTT; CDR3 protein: CASSGGTVLGSNQPQHF
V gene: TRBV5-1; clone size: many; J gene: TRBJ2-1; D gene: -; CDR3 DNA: TGCGCCAGCAGCGGTTTCGATCCTCTCAATGAGCAGTTCTTC; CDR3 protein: CASSGFDPLNEQFF
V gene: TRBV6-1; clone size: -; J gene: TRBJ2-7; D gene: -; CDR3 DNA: TGTGCCAGCAGACGGGCCACAGGGTACTCCTACGAGCAGTACTTC; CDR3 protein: CASRRATGYSYEQYF
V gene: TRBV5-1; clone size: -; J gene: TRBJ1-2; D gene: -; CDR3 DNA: TGCGCCAGCAGCTTGGGGGCAGGTCGAACTAACTATGGCTACACCTTC; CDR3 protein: CASSLGAGRTNYGYTF